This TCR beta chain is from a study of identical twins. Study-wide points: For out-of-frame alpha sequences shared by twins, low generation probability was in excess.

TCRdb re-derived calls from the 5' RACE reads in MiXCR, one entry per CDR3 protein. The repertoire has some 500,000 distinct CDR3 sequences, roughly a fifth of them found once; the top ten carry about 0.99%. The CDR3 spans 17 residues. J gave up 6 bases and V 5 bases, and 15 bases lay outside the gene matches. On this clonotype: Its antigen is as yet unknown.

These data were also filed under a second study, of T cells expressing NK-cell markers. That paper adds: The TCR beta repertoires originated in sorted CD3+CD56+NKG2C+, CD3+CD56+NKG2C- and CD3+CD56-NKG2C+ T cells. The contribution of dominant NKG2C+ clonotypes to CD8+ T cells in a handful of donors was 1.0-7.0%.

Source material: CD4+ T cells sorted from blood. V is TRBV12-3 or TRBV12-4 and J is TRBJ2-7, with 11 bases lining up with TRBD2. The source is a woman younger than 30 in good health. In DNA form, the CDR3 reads TGTGCCAGCAGTCCCTCCGGGTTAGCGGGGGGGCGGGGCGAGCAGTACTTC. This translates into CASSPSGLAGGRGEQYF.